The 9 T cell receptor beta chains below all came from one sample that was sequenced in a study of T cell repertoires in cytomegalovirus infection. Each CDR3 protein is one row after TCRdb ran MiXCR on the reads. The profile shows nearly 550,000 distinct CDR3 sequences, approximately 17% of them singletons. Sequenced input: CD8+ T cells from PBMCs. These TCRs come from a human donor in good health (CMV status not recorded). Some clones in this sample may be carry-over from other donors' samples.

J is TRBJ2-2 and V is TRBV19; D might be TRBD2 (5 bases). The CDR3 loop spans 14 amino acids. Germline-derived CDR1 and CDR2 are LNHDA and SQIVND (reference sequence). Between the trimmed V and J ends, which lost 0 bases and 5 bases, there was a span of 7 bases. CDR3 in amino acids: CASSIDGGTGELFF. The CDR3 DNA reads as TGTGCCAGTAGTATAGATGGAGGTACCGGGGAGCTGTTTTTT.

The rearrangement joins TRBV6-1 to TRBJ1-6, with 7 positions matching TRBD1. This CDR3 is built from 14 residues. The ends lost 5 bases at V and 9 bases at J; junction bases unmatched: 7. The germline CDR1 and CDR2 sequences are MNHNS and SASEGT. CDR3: CASSTRDSVSPLHF. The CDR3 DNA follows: TGTGCCAGCAGTACCCGGGACAGCGTTTCACCCCTCCACTTT.

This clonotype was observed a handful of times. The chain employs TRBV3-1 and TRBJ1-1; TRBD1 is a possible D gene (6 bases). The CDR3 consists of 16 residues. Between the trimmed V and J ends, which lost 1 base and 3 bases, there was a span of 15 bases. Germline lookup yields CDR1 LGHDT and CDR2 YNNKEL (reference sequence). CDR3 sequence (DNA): TGTGCCAGCAGCCAAGTCCCCCAGGGGCATGACACTGAAGCTTTCTTT. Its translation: CASSQVPQGHDTEAFF.

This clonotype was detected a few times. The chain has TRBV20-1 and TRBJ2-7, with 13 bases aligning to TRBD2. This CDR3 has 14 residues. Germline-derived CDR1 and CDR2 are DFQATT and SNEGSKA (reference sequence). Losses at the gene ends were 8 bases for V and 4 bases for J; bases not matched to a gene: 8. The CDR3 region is CSLTSGRAGYEQYF. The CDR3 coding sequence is TGCAGTCTAACTAGCGGGAGGGCCGGGTACGAGCAGTACTTC.

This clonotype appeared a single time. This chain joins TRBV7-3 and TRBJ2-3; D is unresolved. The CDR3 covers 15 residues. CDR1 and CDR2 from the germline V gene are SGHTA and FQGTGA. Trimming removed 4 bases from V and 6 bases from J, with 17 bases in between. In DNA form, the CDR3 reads TGTGCCAGCAGCTGGATGACGCGTTACGAGGATACGCAGTATTTT. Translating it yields CASSWMTRYEDTQYF.

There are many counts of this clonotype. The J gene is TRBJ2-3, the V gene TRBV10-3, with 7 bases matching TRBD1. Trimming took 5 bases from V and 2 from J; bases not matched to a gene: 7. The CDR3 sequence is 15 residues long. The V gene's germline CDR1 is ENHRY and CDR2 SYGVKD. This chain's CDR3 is CAISLLGGDTDTQYF. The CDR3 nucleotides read TGTGCCATCAGTTTGTTAGGGGGCGACACAGATACGCAGTATTTT.

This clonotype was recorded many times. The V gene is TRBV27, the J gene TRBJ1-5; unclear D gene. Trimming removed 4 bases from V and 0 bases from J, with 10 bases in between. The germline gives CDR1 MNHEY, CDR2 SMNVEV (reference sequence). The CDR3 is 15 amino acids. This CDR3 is CASSWSFDSNQPQHF. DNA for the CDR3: TGTGCCAGCAGTTGGAGTTTTGATAGCAATCAGCCCCAGCATTTT.

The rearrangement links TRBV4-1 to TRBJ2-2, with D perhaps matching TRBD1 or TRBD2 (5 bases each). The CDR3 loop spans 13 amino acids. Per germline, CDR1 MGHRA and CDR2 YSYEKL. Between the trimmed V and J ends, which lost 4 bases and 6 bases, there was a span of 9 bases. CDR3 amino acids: CASSPGQPGELFF. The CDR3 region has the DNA TGCGCCAGCAGCCCGGGGCAGCCCGGGGAGCTGTTTTTT.

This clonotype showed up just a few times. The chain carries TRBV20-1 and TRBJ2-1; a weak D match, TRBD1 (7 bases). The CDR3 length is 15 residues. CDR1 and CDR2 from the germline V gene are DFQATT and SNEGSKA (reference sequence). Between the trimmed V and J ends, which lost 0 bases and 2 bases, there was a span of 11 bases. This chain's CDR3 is CSARDRRGAYNEQFF. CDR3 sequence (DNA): TGCAGTGCTAGAGACCGCAGGGGGGCCTACAATGAGCAGTTCTTC.